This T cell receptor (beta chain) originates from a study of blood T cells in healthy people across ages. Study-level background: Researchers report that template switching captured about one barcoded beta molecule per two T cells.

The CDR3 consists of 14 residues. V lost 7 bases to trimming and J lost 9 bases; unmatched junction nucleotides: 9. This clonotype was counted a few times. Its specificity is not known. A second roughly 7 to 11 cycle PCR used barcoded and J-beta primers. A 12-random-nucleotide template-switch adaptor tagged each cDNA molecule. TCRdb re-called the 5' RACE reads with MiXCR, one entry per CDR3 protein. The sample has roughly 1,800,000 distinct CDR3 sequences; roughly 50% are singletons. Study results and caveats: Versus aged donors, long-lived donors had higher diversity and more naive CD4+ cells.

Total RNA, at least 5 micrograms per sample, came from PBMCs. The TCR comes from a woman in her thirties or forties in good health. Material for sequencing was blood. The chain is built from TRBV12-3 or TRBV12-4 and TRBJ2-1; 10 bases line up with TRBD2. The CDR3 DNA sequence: TGTGCCAGCACCGTAGCGGGGGGTATGGGTGAGCAGTTCTTC. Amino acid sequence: CASTVAGGMGEQFF.